The 11 T cell receptor beta chains below were found in one sample sequenced in a study of blood T cells in healthy people across ages. A sample-barcoded 5' primer and a J-beta primer mix were used in a second PCR of roughly 7 to 12 cycles. A single record per CDR3 protein comes from TCRdb applying MiXCR to the 5' RACE reads. Of under 800,000 distinct CDR3 sequences in the sample, more than 40% were seen once. The sample consisted of blood. These TCRs come from an older woman in good health.

The table lists this clonotype with many counts. The CDR3 protein is CSASFIDNEQFF. The CDR3 bases are TGCAGTGCTAGCTTTATAGACAATGAGCAGTTCTTC. The chain joins TRBV20-1 to TRBJ2-1, with D unclear. From germline, CDR1 is DFQATT and CDR2 SNEGSKA (reference sequence). V was trimmed by 3 bases and J by 5 bases, leaving 8 bases between them. The CDR3 runs 12 residues.

The DNA for the CDR3 is TGTGCCAGCAGCACGATGGCCTCTGGAAACACCATATATTTT. This codes for CASSTMASGNTIYF. This chain joins TRBV11-2 and TRBJ1-3; no definite D call. V was clipped by 5 bases and J by 0 bases, with 8 bases between them. This CDR3 comprises 14 residues. Per germline, CDR1 SGHAT and CDR2 FQNNGV.

A few counts support this clonotype. The chain links TRBV5-1 to TRBJ2-1; TRBD1 might be the D (5 bases). The CDR3 sequence is 14 residues long. From germline, CDR1 is SGHRS and CDR2 YFSETQ. V was trimmed by 2 bases and J by 7 bases, leaving 13 bases between them. The CDR3: CASSFSQGLNEQFF. CDR3 bases: TGCGCCAGCAGCTTCTCCCAGGGATTGAATGAGCAGTTCTTC.

The chain couples TRBV15 to TRBJ2-4; perhaps TRBD2 as D (5 bases). The CDR3 spans 11 residues. Germline loops: CDR1 LNHNV, CDR2 YYDKDF (reference sequence). With 4 bases removed from V and 12 bases from J, the gap between germline ends came to 10 bases. The DNA of the CDR3 is TGTGCCACCAGCAAGGGAGCCAATCAGTACTTC. Translated, it gives CATSKGANQYF.

This sequence joins TRBV24-1 and TRBJ2-1; 8 bases fit TRBD1. Unmatched junction bases numbered 12, after V lost 4 bases and J lost 8 bases. This CDR3 is 16 amino acids long. CDR1 and CDR2 (germline): KGHDR, SFDVKD. The CDR3 region has the DNA TGTGCCACCAGTGACCGGGACTCAGGGGGCGGGTATGAGCAGTTCTTC. It is translated as CATSDRDSGGGYEQFF.

The gene calls are TRBV11-2 and TRBJ2-3; D tentatively reads TRBD1 or TRBD2 (5 bases each). The V gene's germline CDR1 is SGHAT and CDR2 FQNNGV. The CDR3 extends over 13 amino acids. Trimming took 3 bases from V and 5 from J, leaving 9 bases between them. CDR3 bases: TGTGCCAGCAGCTTTGGGACCGGAGATACGCAGTATTTT. Its protein is CASSFGTGDTQYF.

J is TRBJ1-2 and V is TRBV28; D gene ambiguous. CDR3 length equals 12 residues. Germline lookup yields CDR1 MDHEN and CDR2 SYDVKM. V was shortened by 7 bases and J by 5 bases, with 11 bases between the two germline ends. CDR3 sequence (DNA): TGTGCCAGCACCCCGGCCGGGTATGGCTACACCTTC. It yields the protein CASTPAGYGYTF.

This clonotype was counted only a few times. At one of its ends the junction is not consistent with the germline gene, which may arise from a read error. The chain carries TRBV20-1 and TRBJ2-7, with D possibly called TRBD1 or TRBD2 (5 bases each). CDR1 DFQATT and CDR2 SNEGSKA come from the germline V gene (reference sequence). This CDR3 is 15 amino acids long. CDR3 coding DNA: TGCAGTGCAAGAGAGGGGCAGGCCTCCCACTACGAGCAGTACTTC. Translated: CSAREGQASHYEQYF.

A word on this clonotype: One end of the junction is discordant with germline, which a read error may explain. V usage is TRBV7-2 and J usage is TRBJ2-6, with TRBD1 matching over 8 bases. Looked up from germline, CDR1 is SGHTA and CDR2 is FQGNSA. The CDR3 covers 17 residues. CDR3 coding DNA: TGTGCCAGCAGCCCGCGACAGGGGCGCTCTGGGGCCGACGTCCTGACTTTC. Its protein product is CASSPRQGRSGADVLTF.

V gene TRBV11-2 combines with J gene TRBJ1-6, with 7 bases matching TRBD1. The CDR3 sequence is 14 residues long. Germline CDR1 SGHAT, CDR2 FQNNGV. The V gene end was trimmed by 1 base and the J gene end by 7 bases; junction bases not matched to a gene: 1. The CDR3 loop reads CASSLAQGNSPLHF. CDR3 nucleotides: TGTGCCAGCAGCTTAGCACAGGGGAATTCACCCCTCCACTTT.

Only a few counts were recorded for this clonotype. The chain is built from TRBV28 and TRBJ2-7; perhaps TRBD1 as D (6 bases). V lost 7 bases, J lost 2 bases, and 9 bases lay in between. Germline V lookup: CDR1 MDHEN, CDR2 SYDVKM. The CDR3 extends over 12 amino acids. Written as DNA, the CDR3 is TGTGCCAGCAAAGGGGGTCCCTACGAGCAGTACTTC. Translated: CASKGGPYEQYF.